This T cell receptor (beta chain) emerged from a study of blood T cell repertoires in COVID-19. Study context: Samples of COVID-19 (acute and convalescent) were obtained from the United States, Italy and Spain.

In the study's own analysis: Quantification of nucleated cells was approximated via reference gene primer amplification. Produced via immunoSEQ multiplex PCR; TCRdb's table is partial and in-frame only. From that table come the V and J calls and clone size; the DNA was used to work out D and trimming. Of 27,000 or so clones listed, around 90% are singletons. The specimen sequenced was peripheral blood. This clonotype originated in a human donor in a cohort sampled during active COVID-19.

The CDR3 region has the DNA TGTGCCACCAGTGATACCGGTCAATCCATCTATACGCAGTATTTT. It codes for CATSDTGQSIYTQYF. This chain uses TRBV24-1 with TRBJ2-3; D unclear. V was trimmed by 3 bases and J by 7 bases, leaving 16 bases between them. Germline-derived CDR1 and CDR2 are KGHDR and SFDVKD. The CDR3 covers 15 residues.